This TCR beta chain appears in the sequencing data of a study of T-cell reconstitution after alpha-beta-depleted transplantation in children. General observations from the study: Several hundred expanded graft clones reportedly were the source of alpha-beta T cells about two months after transplant. When one year had passed after transplant, most T-cell counts and diversity came from newly produced T cells.

Unique molecular identifiers tagged the TCRbeta library. TCRdb reanalysed the PCR reads using MiXCR and keeps one entry per CDR3 protein. This sample has approximately 110,000 distinct CDR3 sequences, with under 13% found just once. This clonotype was seen ten or more times. Its antigen is unknown. V was clipped by 7 bases and J by 6 bases, with 13 bases between them. The CDR3 consists of 13 residues. The input for sequencing was PBMCs, taken before TCRalphabeta/CD19-depleted stem cell transplant. This clonotype originated in a boy younger than 10 with acute lymphoblastic leukemia, due to receive a stem cell transplant. This sequence joins TRBV12-3 or TRBV12-4 and TRBJ1-3, with D maybe TRBD1 (6 bases). The CDR3 coding sequence is TGTGCCAGCAACCCCAGGGGTGAAAACACCATATATTTT. Its protein is CASNPRGENTIYF.